This is a list of T cell receptor beta chains from one sample in a study of blood T cell repertoires in COVID-19. The protocol was immunoSEQ multiplex PCR, while the TCRdb copy is restricted to in-frame clones and leaves out a portion. Found here are under 120,000 clones, around 85% of them singletons; the top ten hold 20% to 25%. Specimen: peripheral blood. These TCRs come from a man in his 70s with active or convalescent COVID-19. CDR3s include the opening cysteine and the closing phenylalanine or tryptophan. A D gene is named only where the DNA matches it firmly. Size tells how often a clone was seen (once, few, many) or the class of an expanded clone, and some rows leave it out.

J	size	V	D	CDR3	DNA
TRBJ2-5	NA	TRBV4-2	TRBD2	CASSQGGLAGAQETQYF	TGTGCCAGCAGCCAAGGGGGGCTAGCGGGAGCCCAAGAGACCCAGTACTTC
TRBJ2-7	NA	TRBV3-1/TRBV3-2	TRBD2	CASSQEATSGYYEQYF	TGTGCCAGCAGCCAAGAGGCGACTAGCGGTTACTACGAGCAGTACTTC
TRBJ2-1	NA	TRBV6-5	TRBD2	CASRSGTPISNEQFF	TGTGCCAGCAGAAGCGGGACGCCGATCTCCAATGAGCAGTTCTTC
TRBJ1-1	NA	TRBV12-3/TRBV12-4	NA	CASSLAGVTEAFF	TGTGCCAGCAGTTTGGCAGGGGTCACTGAAGCTTTCTTT
TRBJ1-2	NA	TRBV30	NA	CAWTEEPNYGYTF	TGTGCCTGGACGGAGGAGCCCAACTATGGCTACACCTTC
TRBJ2-3	NA	TRBV19	NA	CASSIGGKQYF	TGTGCCAGTAGTATTGGGGGCAAGCAGTATTTT
TRBJ2-7	NA	TRBV7-8	NA	CASTPNGAEQYF	TGTGCCAGCACCCCGAACGGAGCCGAGCAGTACTTC
TRBJ2-7	NA	TRBV29-1	NA	CSVRDTSYEQYF	TGCAGCGTCCGGGACACCTCCTACGAGCAGTACTTC
TRBJ1-2	once	TRBV2	TRBD1	CASSDETGGVLWGYTF	TGTGCCAGCAGTGATGAGACAGGGGGCGTTTTGTGGGGCTACACCTTC
TRBJ2-1	NA	TRBV21-1	NA	CASEKGLAGGGDEQFF	TGTGCCAGCGAAAAGGGACTAGCGGGAGGAGGCGATGAGCAGTTCTTC
TRBJ1-3	NA	TRBV28	NA	CASSLTGTRNTIYF	TGTGCCAGCAGTTTAACAGGGACGCGAAACACCATATATTTT
TRBJ1-5	NA	TRBV18	TRBD1	CASSQSGNRGFGQPQHF	TGTGCCAGCTCACAGTCCGGGAACAGGGGATTTGGTCAGCCCCAGCATTTT